This paragraph reports one T cell receptor (beta chain). Original data processing: Amplified reference gene primers provided the basis for estimating nucleated cell counts. Assay: immunoSEQ multiplex PCR; the TCRdb copy retains only in-frame clones and omits some. For V, J and clone size, that table is used; D and trimming come from the DNA. Of about 200,000 clones listed, approximately 87% are singletons. This record belongs to a study of blood T cell repertoires in COVID-19. The CDR3 totals 15 residues. The germline V gene has CDR1 SGHDN and CDR2 FVKESK. Trimming took off 1 base at V and 1 base at J, with 10 bases between the two ends.

V usage is TRBV14 and J usage is TRBJ2-5; D is possibly TRBD1 (6 bases). The clonotype originates from a man between 60 and 75 years old who had recovered from COVID-19. Sequencing used peripheral blood. This chain's CDR3 is CASSQVQGTQETQYF. The DNA of the CDR3 is TGTGCCAGCAGCCAAGTACAGGGTACCCAAGAGACCCAGTACTTC.